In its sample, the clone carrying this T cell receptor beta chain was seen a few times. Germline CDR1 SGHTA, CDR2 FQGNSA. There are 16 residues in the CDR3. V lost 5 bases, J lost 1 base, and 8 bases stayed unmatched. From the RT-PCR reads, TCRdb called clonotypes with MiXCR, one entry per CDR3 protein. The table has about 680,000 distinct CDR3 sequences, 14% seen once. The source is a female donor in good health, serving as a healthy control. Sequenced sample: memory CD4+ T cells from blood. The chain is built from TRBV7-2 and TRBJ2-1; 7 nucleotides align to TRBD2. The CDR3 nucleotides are TGTGCCAGCAGCCCGTGGACTAGTTGGTCCTACAATGAGCAGTTCTTC. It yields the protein CASSPWTSWSYNEQFF.